The 19 T cell receptor beta chains reported below all come from one sample, sequenced in a study of T cells in Graves' hyperthyroidism and ophthalmopathy. Amplification of TCR beta CDR3 regions used RNA as the template. The TCR CDR3 first-round RT-PCR relied on the HTBI primer set. TCRdb fed the multiplex PCR reads into MiXCR, producing one record per CDR3 protein. The sample lists a few hundred thousand distinct CDR3 sequences, around 13% occurring once. Sequenced material: blood. The source of these receptors is a woman under 30 with Graves' hyperthyroidism.

This clonotype has just a few counts. The chain is built from TRBV5-6 and TRBJ2-2; D is unresolved. The CDR3 contains 13 residues. CDR1 is SGHDT, CDR2 YYEEEE, per germline. The V end lost 0 bases, the J end lost 4 bases, and 4 bases lay between the germline ends. CDR3 residues: CASSLDSTGELFF. The CDR3 DNA sequence: TGTGCCAGCAGCTTGGACTCCACCGGGGAGCTGTTTTTT.

This clonotype was recorded at least ten times. This rearrangement joins TRBV28 to TRBJ1-1; possibly TRBD1 for D (5 bases). Germline-derived CDR1 and CDR2 are MDHEN and SYDVKM. This CDR3 is 14 amino acids long. V was trimmed by 6 bases and J by 0 bases, leaving 11 bases between them. CDR3 protein: CASRWGIMNTEAFF. The CDR3 nucleotides are TGTGCCAGCAGGTGGGGGATAATGAACACTGAAGCTTTCTTT.

The sample holds many counts of this clonotype. V usage is TRBV20-1 and J usage is TRBJ2-1, with TRBD1 identical over 9 bases. V gave up 6 bases and J gave up 8 bases; unmatched junction bases: 14. Germline loops: CDR1 DFQATT, CDR2 SNEGSKA (reference sequence). The CDR3 loop spans 15 amino acids. In DNA, the CDR3 is TGCAGTGCAAACCCCGGGACAGGGACGGTGGATGAGCAGTTCTTC. Protein product: CSANPGTGTVDEQFF.

This clonotype was counted many times. The rearrangement uses TRBV12-3 or TRBV12-4 and TRBJ2-2; TRBD1 is a possible D gene (6 bases). Trimming removed 7 bases from V and 1 base from J, with 16 bases in between. CDR3 length equals 16 residues. The DNA for the CDR3 is TGTGCCAGCAAGAAACCGGGACAAAGGAACACCGGGGAGCTGTTTTTT. Amino acids: CASKKPGQRNTGELFF.

This clonotype was seen repeatedly, ten times or more. J is TRBJ2-5 and V is TRBV12-3 or TRBV12-4; perhaps D is TRBD1 or TRBD2 (6 bases each). V was trimmed by 5 bases and J by 3 bases, leaving 19 bases between them. The CDR3 sequence is 16 residues long. Here the CDR3 reads CASSRTQGGVEETQYF. The CDR3 region has the DNA TGTGCCAGCAGTAGGACACAGGGAGGTGTAGAAGAGACCCAGTACTTC.

On this clonotype itself: This may be a read error, as it is one base from a much larger clone. The gene calls are TRBV7-2 and TRBJ2-1; the match to TRBD2 covers 10 bases. The germline V gene encodes CDR1 SGHTA and CDR2 FQGNSA. CDR3 length equals 16 residues. CDR3 coding DNA: TGTGCCAGCAGCTTAGTAGGGCTAGCGGGAGAAAATGAGCAGCTCTTC. Protein sequence: CASSLVGLAGENEQLF.

Only a few counts were recorded for this clonotype. This chain uses TRBV27 with TRBJ2-4; D is uncertain. The V gene lost 5 bases and the J gene lost 0 bases, with 8 bases spanning the gap. This CDR3 is built from 14 residues. Germline V gives CDR1 MNHEY, CDR2 SMNVEV (reference sequence). CDR3 amino acids: CASSRRLAKNIQYF. The CDR3 DNA reads as TGTGCCAGCAGTCGAAGACTAGCCAAAAACATTCAGTACTTC.

In its sample, this clonotype was seen a few times. The chain joins TRBV28 to TRBJ2-5, with TRBD1 matching 10 bases. This CDR3 spans 14 amino acids. Germline V lookup: CDR1 MDHEN, CDR2 SYDVKM. V lost 6 bases to trimming and J lost 5 bases; unmatched junction nucleotides: 6. CDR3 in DNA: TGTGCCAGCAGGATGACAGGGGGCAAGGAGACCCAGTACTTC. Its protein product is CASRMTGGKETQYF.

V and J are TRBV18 and TRBJ1-5, with no clear D. Germline loops: CDR1 KGHSH, CDR2 LQKENI. This CDR3 contains 16 residues. The V gene lost 3 bases and the J gene lost 2 bases, with 14 bases spanning the gap. The CDR3 DNA reads as TGTGCCAGCTCACCCCGGGCCCAGCCGGGCAATCAGCCCCAGCATTTT. This gives the protein CASSPRAQPGNQPQHF.

This clonotype showed up just once. V usage is TRBV29-1 and J usage is TRBJ2-7; 9 nucleotides align to TRBD1. CDR1 SQVTM and CDR2 ANQGSEA come from the germline V gene. The CDR3 contains 14 residues. V was pared by 5 bases and J by 4 bases, with 9 bases of the junction left unmatched. CDR3 sequence: CSVRRGQGVYEQYF. The CDR3 DNA sequence: TGCAGCGTTCGACGGGGACAGGGAGTATACGAGCAGTACTTC.

Many counts were recorded for this clonotype. CDR3 nucleotide sequence: TGTGCCAGCTCACCACTGGTCGCAGACGGCTACACCTTC. Its protein is CASSPLVADGYTF. The chain is built from TRBV18 and TRBJ1-2; D remains ambiguous. Germline CDR1 is KGHSH and CDR2 is LQKENI. Between the trimmed V and J ends, which lost 1 base and 8 bases, there was a span of 11 bases. There are 13 residues in the CDR3.

At least ten counts were recorded for this clonotype. J is TRBJ1-5 and V is TRBV2; 9 bases map to TRBD1. Germline V lookup: CDR1 SNHLY, CDR2 FYNNEI. The CDR3 runs 13 residues. The V and J ends lost 8 bases and 3 bases, in that order; junction bases with no gene match: 2. The CDR3 is CASGQGLNQPQHF. The CDR3 DNA reads TGTGCCAGCGGACAGGGGCTCAATCAGCCCCAGCATTTT.

This sequence joins TRBV6-1 and TRBJ1-1; 9 nucleotides agree with TRBD1. Losses at the gene ends were 6 bases for V and 4 bases for J; bases not matched to a gene: 12. Germline-derived CDR1 and CDR2 are MNHNS and SASEGT. This CDR3 is 16 amino acids long. The CDR3 protein is CASSVPPGQGVTEAFF. For the CDR3, the DNA is TGTGCCAGCAGCGTACCTCCGGGACAGGGCGTCACTGAAGCTTTCTTT.

The genes are TRBV25-1 and TRBJ1-1, with 9 nucleotides matching TRBD1. In germline, CDR1 is MGHDK, CDR2 SYGVNS. The V and J ends lost 1 base and 5 bases, in that order; junction bases with no gene match: 8. The CDR3 has 16 amino acids. In nucleotides, the CDR3 is TGTGCCAGCAGTGAATTCGGGACAGGGCGACGAACTGAAGCTTTCTTT. Amino acid sequence: CASSEFGTGRRTEAFF.

This chain joins TRBV14 and TRBJ2-7; TRBD2 matches 8 bases. Trimming removed 3 bases from V and 4 bases from J; junction bases left unmatched: 8. Per germline, CDR1 SGHDN and CDR2 FVKESK. The CDR3 contains 15 residues. This CDR3 reads CASSQGQTSAYEQYF. CDR3 in DNA: TGTGCCAGCAGCCAGGGCCAGACTAGCGCATACGAGCAGTACTTC.

This clonotype has only a few counts. This chain connects TRBV6-5 to TRBJ1-3; D is perhaps TRBD1 (5 bases). The germline V gene encodes CDR1 MNHEY and CDR2 SVGAGI. There are 17 residues in the CDR3. Trimming took off 0 bases at V and 1 base at J, with 13 bases between the two ends. This chain's CDR3 is CASSYSAGLESGNTIYF. CDR3 coding DNA: TGTGCCAGCAGTTACTCGGCAGGGCTAGAGTCTGGAAACACCATATATTTT.

The chain recombines TRBV28 with TRBJ1-2; possibly TRBD1 for D (5 bases). The CDR3 length is 13 residues. In germline, CDR1 is MDHEN, CDR2 SYDVKM. V lost 6 bases to trimming and J lost 7 bases, with 15 bases between them. CDR3 loop: CASSRQGGSGYTF. Written as DNA, the CDR3 is TGTGCCAGCAGCAGGCAGGGTGGCTCTGGCTACACCTTC.

Comments on this clonotype: Being one base from a much bigger clone, this may be a read error. The chain recombines TRBV7-6 with TRBJ2-1; 7 bases map to TRBD2. The CDR3 runs 21 residues. Germline CDR1 is SGHVS and CDR2 is FNYEAQ. The CDR3, as DNA: TGTGCCAGCAGCTTAACGTGGACCGTCTCTCCTAGCGGAGATGCGGGCAATGGGCAGTTCTTC. Translated: CASSLTWTVSPSGDAGNGQFF.

This clonotype was recorded many times. In DNA, the CDR3 is TGTGCCAGCACTCTCGACCGTCGAATCGATGAAAAACTGTTTTTT. Translation: CASTLDRRIDEKLFF. This chain uses TRBV12-3 or TRBV12-4 with TRBJ1-4; D uncertain. The CDR3 consists of 15 residues. V was clipped by 7 bases and J by 6 bases, with 18 bases between them.